These T cell receptor beta chains were read from a single sample in a study of blood T cell repertoires in COVID-19. TCRdb keeps only in-frame clones here, not all; method: immunoSEQ multiplex PCR. The table includes almost 250,000 clones, around 89% detected once. Sequenced material: PBMCs or T cells enriched from blood (not recorded which). These receptors came from a woman in her 30s who had recovered from COVID-19. CDR3s include the opening cysteine and the closing phenylalanine or tryptophan. A D gene is named only where the DNA matches it firmly. Clone size is shown for a subset of rows, as once, few, many or a class of expanded clone.

J gene,D gene,clone size,V gene,CDR3 DNA,CDR3 protein
TRBJ2-7,TRBD2,.,TRBV5-1,TGCGCCAGCAGTCCAAGACAGTATAGCGGGAGAGCGGGCTCCTACGAGCAGTACTTC,CASSPRQYSGRAGSYEQYF
TRBJ2-1,TRBD2,.,TRBV2,TGTGCCAGCAGTGAGGGGATTGGACTAGTCAATGAGCAGTTCTTC,CASSEGIGLVNEQFF
TRBJ1-1,TRBD1,.,TRBV19,TGTGCCAGTAGTGTGGGACAGGGGGGAAGAACTGAAGCTTTCTTT,CASSVGQGGRTEAFF
TRBJ1-3,TRBD1,once,TRBV13,TGTGCCAGCAGCTTACGAAAGGGGGCGGGAGGAAACACCATATATTTT,CASSLRKGAGGNTIYF
TRBJ2-1,.,.,TRBV7-2,TGTGCCAGCACAACGCCGGACAGTTATGAAAGCTCCTACAATGAGCAGTTCTTC,CASTTPDSYESSYNEQFF
TRBJ1-5,.,.,TRBV7-2,TGTGCCAGCAGCTTAGAGCTCTATAGCAATCAGCCCCAGCATTTT,CASSLELYSNQPQHF
TRBJ1-1,.,.,TRBV30,TGTGCCTGGAGTACACAGGTATACACTGAAGCTTTCTTT,CAWSTQVYTEAFF
TRBJ1-2,.,few,TRBV5-8,TGTGCCAGCAGCTTACCTGGGACAAATCCGGGCTACACCTTC,CASSLPGTNPGYTF
TRBJ2-3,TRBD2,.,TRBV27,TGTGCCAGCAGTTTGCTTCGGACTAGCGGGAGTGTTAGGGGAGTGACTAGCACAGATACGCAGTATTTT,CASSLLRTSGSVRGVTSTDTQYF
TRBJ2-3,TRBD1,.,TRBV24-1,TGTGCCACCAGTGATTTGGGACAGGGGGCGGCAGATACGCAGTATTTT,CATSDLGQGAADTQYF
TRBJ1-2,.,.,TRBV19,TGTGCCAGTAGTATACCTGGGGGGTCTTATGGCTACACCTTC,CASSIPGGSYGYTF
TRBJ2-3,.,.,TRBV10-3,TGTGCCATCAGTAGGGCTGACAGGGATACGCAGTATTTT,CAISRADRDTQYF
TRBJ1-2,TRBD1,.,TRBV16,TGTGCCAGCAGCCACGGGACAGCCTCTAACTATGGCTACACCTTC,CASSHGTASNYGYTF
TRBJ2-5,TRBD2,few,TRBV5-4,TGTGCCAGCAGTCAGCGGGAGGCCCAGGGGACCCAGTACTTC,CASSQREAQGTQYF
TRBJ1-5,.,.,TRBV6-1,TGTGCCAGCAGGGAACAGGGCGGGGGAAACAATCAGCCCCAGCATTTT,CASREQGGGNNQPQHF
TRBJ2-1,.,.,TRBV28,TGTGCCAGCAGTTACAGGAGCTCCTACAATGAGCAGTTCTTC,CASSYRSSYNEQFF
TRBJ2-3,.,.,TRBV6-5,TGTGCCAGCGTACAGGCGGGATACGATACGCAGTATTTT,CASVQAGYDTQYF
TRBJ1-5,.,.,TRBV19,TGTGCCAGTAGTATTCCGAATCAGCCCCAGCATTTT,CASSIPNQPQHF
TRBJ2-2,TRBD1,many,TRBV19,TGTGCCAGCTCCAGGCGGACAGGAGGCACCGGGGAGCTGTTTTTT,CASSRRTGGTGELFF
TRBJ1-2,.,.,TRBV3-1/TRBV3-2,TGTGCCAGCAGCCAAGATGACTCCCGGGGCTACACCTTC,CASSQDDSRGYTF
TRBJ2-2,TRBD2,.,TRBV6-4,TGTGCCATCCCACCGGGACTAGCGGGAGACAGGGAAACCGGGGAGCTGTTTTTT,CAIPPGLAGDRETGELFF
TRBJ1-1,TRBD1,.,TRBV28,TGTGCCAGCAGATACAGGGGGAACACTGAAGCTTTCTTT,CASRYRGNTEAFF
TRBJ2-1,TRBD2,.,TRBV10-3,TGTGCCATCAGTGAAAAACTAGCGACCTCTTACAATGAGCAGTTCTTC,CAISEKLATSYNEQFF
TRBJ1-3,.,.,TRBV27,TGTGCCAGCAGTTTATCGGGGGGTACTGGAAACACCATATATTTT,CASSLSGGTGNTIYF
TRBJ2-5,.,.,TRBV3-1/TRBV3-2,TGTGCCAGCAGCCCCGATGTTTCGGCGGGAAGGTGGGAGACCCAGTACTTC,CASSPDVSAGRWETQYF
TRBJ1-1,TRBD1,.,TRBV30,TGTGCCTGGGAGGACAGGGGGGCTGAAGCTTTCTTT,CAWEDRGAEAFF
TRBJ2-5,.,.,TRBV29-1,TGCAGCGTTCTCCCGTCAGGCGAGACCCAGTACTTC,CSVLPSGETQYF
TRBJ1-1,TRBD1,.,TRBV9,TGTGCCAGCAGCACGCGACAGGGGCGGGACACTGAAGCTTTCTTT,CASSTRQGRDTEAFF
TRBJ2-3,.,few,TRBV7-3,TGTGCCAGCAGCCCTGGACAGTACACAGATACGCAGTATTTT,CASSPGQYTDTQYF
TRBJ1-2,.,.,TRBV5-6,TGTGCCAGCAGCTTGAACAGGGTAGACTATGGCTACACCTTC,CASSLNRVDYGYTF
TRBJ2-7,TRBD1,.,TRBV6-6,TGTGCCAGCAGTCGGACAGGGGGCGAGCAGTACTTC,CASSRTGGEQYF
TRBJ1-4,TRBD1,.,TRBV27,TGTGCCAGCAGTTTAAACAGGGGGGAAAAACTGTTTTTT,CASSLNRGEKLFF
TRBJ1-1,.,.,TRBV7-3,TGTGCCAGCAGCTCCCACCCACAATCCAGGGTAGTGAACACTGAAGCTTTCTTT,CASSSHPQSRVVNTEAFF
TRBJ2-7,.,.,TRBV18,TGTGCCAGCTCACGCACGGGGGATTACGAGCAGTACTTC,CASSRTGDYEQYF
TRBJ1-2,.,.,TRBV6-5,TGTGCCAGCAGTTCTACAGGGTCGGGCCATGGCTACACCTTC,CASSSTGSGHGYTF
TRBJ1-3,TRBD1,.,TRBV30,TGTGCCTGGAGACAGGGGGGATCTGGAAACACCATATATTTT,CAWRQGGSGNTIYF
TRBJ1-2,.,.,TRBV7-8,TGTGCCAGCAGCTTAGAGGAGGGAGGCTACACCTTC,CASSLEEGGYTF
TRBJ1-5,TRBD1,.,TRBV28,TGTGCCGCGAAGGGGGCGGGTCAGCCCCAGCATTTT,CAAKGAGQPQHF
TRBJ2-7,TRBD1,.,TRBV2,TGTGCCAAGACAGGGGGTGGGAATGGCGAGCAGTACTTC,CAKTGGGNGEQYF
TRBJ2-7,.,.,TRBV9,TGTGCCAGCAGCGCCCTGGCTAGCGTTACCGAGCAGTACTTC,CASSALASVTEQYF
TRBJ1-1,.,.,TRBV5-6,TGTGCCAGCAGCGCGTTCACTGAAGCTTTCTTT,CASSAFTEAFF
TRBJ1-6,.,.,TRBV7-3,TGTGCCAGGAACAAAAGGTACAGGAGCGGGGTACCACCCCTCCACTTT,CARNKRYRSGVPPLHF
TRBJ2-3,TRBD2,.,TRBV3-1/TRBV3-2,TGTGCCAGCAGCCCTCGGACTAGCGGGGGGTTCACAGATACGCAGTATTTT,CASSPRTSGGFTDTQYF
TRBJ2-5,.,.,TRBV20-1,TGCAGTGCTAGTCGCACGAGCAAAGAGACCCAGTACTTC,CSASRTSKETQYF
TRBJ1-2,TRBD1,few,TRBV7-2,TGTGCCAGCCACAATTCCCGACAGGGGGCGGTCTATGGCTACACCTTC,CASHNSRQGAVYGYTF
TRBJ2-3,.,.,TRBV6-2/TRBV6-3,TGTGCCAGCAGTTACTCGGCAGGGCCCAATACGCAGTATTTT,CASSYSAGPNTQYF
TRBJ2-5,.,.,TRBV30,TGTGCCTGGAGTGGACACGTGGAAGAGACCCAGTACTTC,CAWSGHVEETQYF
TRBJ1-5,TRBD1,.,TRBV5-6,TGTGCCAGCAGCAAATATCAGGGGGCGATAGGAGGCAATCAGCCCCAGCATTTT,CASSKYQGAIGGNQPQHF
TRBJ2-2,TRBD1,few,TRBV7-9,TGTGCCAGCAGCTGGGGGGACAGGGACACCGGGGAGCTGTTTTTT,CASSWGDRDTGELFF
TRBJ1-1,.,.,TRBV29-1,TGCAGCGTTGAAGTACGGGGGAACACTGAAGCTTTCTTT,CSVEVRGNTEAFF
TRBJ2-1,.,.,TRBV27,TGTGCCAGCAGTTTATCGGAAGGTGCCGGGAGATACAATGAGCAGTTCTTC,CASSLSEGAGRYNEQFF
TRBJ2-5,.,.,TRBV5-1,TGCGCCAGCAGCTTAGCAGGAGACAGGACAGAGACCCAGTACTTC,CASSLAGDRTETQYF
TRBJ1-2,.,.,TRBV15,TGTGCCACCAGCAGAGCAGTCAGAGGAGGCTACACCTTC,CATSRAVRGGYTF
TRBJ2-1,.,.,TRBV12-5,TGTGCTAGTGGTTTGGGAGTTAGTGAGCAGTTCTTC,CASGLGVSEQFF
TRBJ1-5,.,.,TRBV7-2,TGTGCCAGCAGCTTATCATCCCAGCCCCAGCATTTT,CASSLSSQPQHF